This is a list of T cell receptor beta chains from one sample in a study of blood T cell repertoires in COVID-19. Using immunoSEQ multiplex PCR, the repertoire was profiled, and TCRdb retains in-frame clones only, with some absent. The sample includes around 200,000 clones, around 84% seen only once; the top ten take approximately 15%. The sequenced sample was peripheral blood. The receptors come from a man younger than 45 with active or convalescent COVID-19. Both conserved end residues are part of each CDR3. The order of the fields is V gene, J gene, clone size, D gene, CDR3 protein, CDR3 DNA. The D gene is left open where the match is weak. Part of the rows lack a size; the others show once, few, many or a class for expanded clones.

TRBV11-2	TRBJ1-4	NA	NA	CASSFFTREGANEKLFF	TGTGCCAGCAGCTTTTTCACCAGGGAAGGAGCTAATGAAAAACTGTTTTTT
TRBV6-5	TRBJ1-1	NA	NA	CASRLTRRLNTEAFF	TGTGCCAGCAGACTAACGAGGAGGCTGAACACTGAAGCTTTCTTT
TRBV5-1	TRBJ1-1	NA	NA	CASRVTGRTEAFF	TGCGCCAGCAGAGTTACAGGACGCACTGAAGCTTTCTTT
TRBV5-1	TRBJ2-3	NA	NA	CASSSGLSSTDTQYF	TGCGCCAGCAGCTCCGGTCTCTCATCCACAGATACGCAGTATTTT
TRBV9	TRBJ2-5	NA	NA	CASSRDKGRGETQYF	TGTGCCAGCAGCCGTGACAAGGGGCGGGGAGAGACCCAGTACTTC
TRBV29-1	TRBJ2-1	NA	NA	CSVGVGPANEQFF	TGCAGCGTTGGGGTGGGCCCCGCCAATGAGCAGTTCTTC
TRBV2	TRBJ1-2	NA	NA	CASLKSGANYGYTF	TGTGCCAGCCTCAAGAGCGGGGCTAACTATGGCTACACCTTC
TRBV5-4	TRBJ1-4	NA	TRBD1	CASSFTGGNEKLFF	TGTGCCAGCAGCTTTACAGGGGGCAATGAAAAACTGTTTTTT
TRBV7-3	TRBJ1-2	NA	NA	CASSLGGSYGYTF	TGTGCCAGCAGCTTGGGAGGATCCTATGGCTACACCTTC
TRBV4-1	TRBJ2-7	NA	TRBD1	CASSATGTSSYEQYF	TGCGCCAGCAGCGCGACAGGGACGAGCTCCTACGAGCAGTACTTC
TRBV25-1	TRBJ2-1	NA	NA	CASSLASPYNEQFF	TGTGCCAGCAGTCTAGCCAGTCCCTACAATGAGCAGTTCTTC
TRBV10-3	TRBJ1-2	NA	NA	CATAGLPSLYGYTF	TGTGCCACCGCGGGACTGCCATCTCTGTATGGCTACACCTTC
TRBV27	TRBJ1-4	NA	NA	CASRPLEETTNEKLFF	TGTGCCAGCCGCCCTCTGGAGGAGACCACTAATGAAAAACTGTTTTTT
TRBV4-1	TRBJ1-4	NA	NA	CASSQAGWDEKLFF	TGCGCCAGCAGCCAAGCGGGGTGGGATGAAAAACTGTTTTTT
TRBV27	TRBJ2-3	NA	NA	CASSPRDSGYTDTQYF	TGTGCCAGCAGTCCTAGAGATAGCGGCTACACAGATACGCAGTATTTT
TRBV6-4	TRBJ1-1	NA	TRBD1	CASSRTGWEEAFF	TGTGCCAGCAGTCGGACAGGTTGGGAGGAAGCTTTCTTT
TRBV11-3	TRBJ1-6	NA	NA	CASSLDEPSSYNSPLHF	TGTGCCAGCAGCTTAGATGAGCCGAGCTCCTATAATTCACCCCTCCACTTT
TRBV4-3	TRBJ2-5	NA	NA	CASSQDTGQETQYF	TGCGCCAGCAGCCAAGATACCGGGCAAGAGACCCAGTACTTC
TRBV28	TRBJ1-3	NA	NA	CASSLSGQGGRSGNTIYF	TGTGCCAGCAGTTTAAGCGGGCAGGGAGGGCGCTCTGGAAACACCATATATTTT
TRBV21-1	TRBJ2-1	NA	NA	CASSKGPSGYPPLGYNEQFF	TGTGCCAGCAGCAAGGGCCCTAGCGGGTACCCTCCTTTGGGCTACAATGAGCAGTTCTTC
TRBV25-1	TRBJ1-1	NA	NA	CASIVGGGTEAFF	TGTGCCAGCATAGTAGGGGGGGGGACTGAAGCTTTCTTT
TRBV6-5	TRBJ1-2	few	NA	CASSPTRGNYGYTF	TGTGCCAGCAGTCCCACCCGGGGTAACTATGGCTACACCTTC
TRBV29-1	TRBJ2-3	NA	NA	CSEGLSRTDTQYF	TGCAGCGAGGGACTGAGCCGCACAGATACGCAGTATTTT
TRBV25-1	TRBJ2-7	NA	NA	CASSEALSYEQYF	TGTGCCAGCAGTGAAGCACTGAGCTACGAGCAGTACTTC
TRBV14	TRBJ1-1	NA	NA	CASSHRLRDMNTEAFF	TGTGCCAGCAGCCATCGTCTCAGGGATATGAACACTGAAGCTTTCTTT
TRBV3-1/TRBV3-2	TRBJ1-1	NA	TRBD1	CASSGTGDSAFF	TGTGCCAGCAGCGGAACAGGGGACTCAGCTTTCTTT
TRBV10-3	TRBJ2-5	NA	NA	CAIRGADLETQYF	TGTGCCATCAGGGGGGCCGATCTAGAGACCCAGTACTTC
TRBV11-3	TRBJ2-1	NA	NA	CASSLVSAASSYNEQFF	TGTGCCAGCAGCTTAGTTTCAGCAGCGAGCTCCTACAATGAGCAGTTCTTC
TRBV7-9	TRBJ1-5	NA	TRBD1	CASSSGQGDQPQHF	TGTGCCAGCAGCTCAGGACAGGGTGATCAGCCCCAGCATTTT
TRBV11-3	TRBJ1-1	NA	NA	CASSRGTGFDTEAFF	TGTGCCAGCAGTCGAGGAACAGGGTTTGACACTGAAGCTTTCTTT
TRBV10-3	TRBJ1-3	NA	NA	CAISEGRNGNTIYF	TGTGCCATCAGTGAGGGGAGGAATGGAAACACCATATATTTT
TRBV7-2	TRBJ1-5	NA	TRBD1	CASSPRQGNQPQHF	TGTGCCAGCAGCCCCCGACAGGGAAATCAGCCCCAGCATTTT
TRBV6-1	TRBJ1-3	NA	NA	CASSGPTFLGGTRIGNTIYF	TGTGCCAGCAGTGGACCAACCTTTCTGGGAGGAACTAGGATTGGAAACACCATATATTTT
TRBV7-9	TRBJ1-4	NA	TRBD1	CASSPGTANEKLFF	TGTGCCAGCAGCCCTGGGACAGCAAACGAAAAACTGTTTTTT
TRBV3-1/TRBV3-2	TRBJ1-2	NA	TRBD1	CASSQDDYGQAINYGYTF	TGTGCCAGCAGCCAAGATGACTATGGACAGGCAATTAACTATGGCTACACCTTC
TRBV11-2	TRBJ1-1	few	NA	CASSSQTMNTEAFF	TGTGCCAGCAGCTCACAGACGATGAACACTGAAGCTTTCTTT
TRBV6-2/TRBV6-3	TRBJ2-1	once	NA	CASSYGTGEYNEQFF	TGTGCCAGCAGTTATGGGACGGGGGAGTACAATGAGCAGTTCTTC
TRBV6-4	TRBJ2-3	NA	NA	CASSLTVSTDTQYF	TGTGCCAGCAGCCTGACAGTTAGCACAGATACGCAGTATTTT
TRBV24-1	TRBJ2-3	NA	TRBD1	CATRQGAGDTQYF	TGTGCCACCAGGCAGGGGGCCGGCGATACGCAGTATTTT
TRBV19	TRBJ1-1	NA	TRBD1	CASKRAGGVTEAFF	TGTGCCAGTAAAAGAGCAGGGGGAGTCACTGAAGCTTTCTTT
TRBV7-2	TRBJ2-1	once	TRBD2	CASSVEAGGGNEQFF	TGTGCCAGCAGCGTCGAAGCGGGAGGAGGCAATGAGCAGTTCTTC
TRBV6-6	TRBJ1-1	NA	NA	CASSYRGGNTEAFF	TGTGCCAGCAGTTACAGGGGTGGGAACACTGAAGCTTTCTTT
TRBV10-3	TRBJ1-6	NA	NA	CAISAIQNTYNSPLHF	TGTGCCATCAGTGCCATCCAGAATACATATAATTCACCCCTCCACTTT
TRBV7-2	TRBJ2-2	NA	NA	CASSQRKGSTGELFF	TGTGCCAGCAGCCAGCGAAAGGGGTCCACCGGGGAGCTGTTTTTT
TRBV27	TRBJ2-7	NA	NA	CASSFGGTESYEQYF	TGTGCCAGCAGTTTCGGAGGGACAGAGTCCTACGAGCAGTACTTC
TRBV7-8	TRBJ2-3	NA	TRBD2	CASSLTGTSVFSTDTQYF	TGTGCCAGCAGCTTAACCGGGACTAGCGTTTTCAGCACAGATACGCAGTATTTT
TRBV5-6	TRBJ1-5	NA	TRBD1	CASSLSPGQGASNQPQHF	TGTGCCAGCAGCCTATCACCGGGGCAGGGGGCGAGCAATCAGCCCCAGCATTTT
TRBV5-1	TRBJ1-1	NA	TRBD1	CASSSGQGGLTEAFF	TGCGCCAGCAGCTCGGGACAGGGGGGCTTAACTGAAGCTTTCTTT
TRBV29-1	TRBJ1-2	few	TRBD1	CSVEVRGQAYYGYTF	TGCAGCGTTGAAGTCCGCGGACAGGCGTACTATGGCTACACCTTC
TRBV9	TRBJ1-1	NA	TRBD1	CASSVEGTGATEAFF	TGTGCCAGCAGCGTAGAGGGGACAGGGGCTACTGAAGCTTTCTTT
TRBV7-2	TRBJ2-4	NA	TRBD2	CASSFGEGIQYF	TGTGCCAGCAGCTTTGGGGAGGGCATTCAGTACTTC
TRBV30	TRBJ1-2	NA	NA	CAWSPIGAYGYTF	TGTGCCTGGAGTCCCATTGGGGCGTATGGCTACACCTTC
TRBV11-2	TRBJ2-5	once	TRBD2	CASSFRRGATETQYF	TGTGCCAGCAGCTTCCGGCGGGGGGCCACAGAGACCCAGTACTTC
TRBV11-3	TRBJ2-3	NA	TRBD2	CASSLGLAGTTTLDTQYF	TGTGCCAGCAGCTTGGGACTAGCGGGAACCACAACTTTGGATACGCAGTATTTT
TRBV19	TRBJ1-2	few	TRBD1	CASSIAGQGSGYTF	TGTGCCAGTAGTATAGCTGGACAGGGTTCCGGCTACACCTTC
TRBV7-9	TRBJ2-7	NA	NA	CASSKQGVHEQYF	TGTGCCAGCAGCAAACAGGGAGTCCACGAGCAGTACTTC
TRBV5-6	TRBJ1-3	NA	NA	CASSLAGGWIGTGNTIYF	TGTGCCAGCAGCTTGGCCGGGGGGTGGATAGGAACTGGAAACACCATATATTTT
TRBV11-3	TRBJ2-7	NA	NA	CASSVGVVRLYEQYF	TGTGCCAGCAGCGTCGGGGTAGTCCGACTCTACGAGCAGTACTTC
TRBV11-3	TRBJ2-1	NA	TRBD1	CASSMTGRREQFF	TGTGCCAGCAGCATGACAGGGCGGCGGGAGCAGTTCTTC
TRBV7-9	TRBJ2-6	once	NA	CASSLSRQDHSGANVLTF	TGTGCCAGCAGCTTAAGTCGGCAGGATCACTCTGGGGCCAACGTCCTGACTTTC